This TCR beta chain was captured by sequencing in a study of T-cell reconstitution after alpha-beta-depleted transplantation in children. Study-wide findings and caveats: The authors attributed T-cell counts and diversity one year after transplant mostly to newly produced T cells. It was reported that alpha-beta T cells came from several hundred expanded graft clones (about two months after transplant).

V lost 4 bases to trimming and J lost 0 bases, with 16 bases between them. This CDR3 region has 16 residues. Germline V CDR1 and CDR2: LGHNA, YNFKEQ. This clonotype was picked up many times. Antigen specificity is unknown. Researchers prepared the TCRbeta library using unique molecular identifiers, the study reports. One entry per CDR3 protein, called by TCRdb with MiXCR from the PCR reads. The table has 300,000 to 400,000 distinct CDR3 sequences, roughly 16% seen once. The TCR comes from a male patient aged 2-15 years who had a stem cell transplant for acute lymphoblastic leukemia, so the T cells may come from the graft donor. The chain carries TRBV4-2 and TRBJ2-7, with D maybe TRBD2 (5 bases). The sample in question was PBMCs, mostly from graft donor cells, obtained 360 days after TCRalphabeta/CD19-depleted stem cell transplant. The CDR3 nucleotides read TGTGCCAGCAGCCCAAGAGCGGACCGGTACTCCTACGAGCAGTACTTC. Translating gives CASSPRADRYSYEQYF.